This TCR beta chain was observed in a study of T cell responses to AZD1222 COVID-19 vaccine. Study findings and constraints: Donors in the cohort were predominantly white British and more often female, and clonal diversity was possibly underestimated.

Comments on this clone: Antigen: not known.

Method: immunoSEQ multiplex PCR; TCRdb's copy keeps in-frame clones and lacks some. The sample holds about 98,000 clones; about 85% are singletons and the top ten take about 5%. The germline gives CDR1 MDHEN, CDR2 SYDVKM. The CDR3 is 15 residues long. V was trimmed by 6 bases and J by 4 bases, leaving 18 bases between them. The genes are TRBV28 and TRBJ1-2, with D possibly being TRBD1 (6 bases). This TCR came from an adult in good health. Sequenced material: peripheral blood, taken on day 0 of AZD1222 vaccination. The CDR3 loop reads CASRELIQGVYGYTF. Here the CDR3 DNA reads TGTGCCAGCAGGGAACTTATACAGGGTGTCTATGGCTACACCTTC.